Below are 4 T cell receptor beta chains sequenced from a single sample in a study of blood T cell repertoires in COVID-19. The protocol was immunoSEQ multiplex PCR, while the TCRdb copy is restricted to in-frame clones and leaves out a portion. The data hold 70,000 to 95,000 clones, with around 86% observed a single time. Sequences were obtained from peripheral blood. Receptor source: a human donor in a cohort sampled during active COVID-19.

In this sample, this clone turned up a few times. This chain connects TRBV2 to TRBJ1-2, with TRBD1 matching 8 bases. The CDR3 loop spans 14 amino acids. Germline assignment: CDR1 SNHLY and CDR2 FYNNEI. Trimming at V came to 5 bases and at J to 7 bases, leaving 9 bases not matched to a gene. The CDR3 sequence: CASSRTGFEGGYTF. The DNA for the CDR3 is TGTGCCAGCAGTAGGACAGGGTTTGAGGGTGGCTACACCTTC.

V is TRBV28 and J is TRBJ1-1, with 7 bases lining up with TRBD1. CDR1 and CDR2 from the germline V gene are MDHEN and SYDVKM. V trimming: 6 bases; J trimming: 1 base; junction bases outside the gene matches: 11. The CDR3 runs 16 residues. In DNA, the CDR3 is TGTGCCAGCAGCTTACTATCAGGGGGGCGGAACACTGAAGCTTTCTTT. It encodes CASSLLSGGRNTEAFF.

The J gene is TRBJ2-1, the V gene TRBV9; TRBD1 matches 9 bases. Germline lookup yields CDR1 SGDLS and CDR2 YYNGEE. The CDR3 totals 13 residues. V dropped 0 bases and J dropped 9; count of bases not matched to a gene: 1. DNA for the CDR3: TGTGCCAGCAGCGTAGGACAGGGGGGTGAGCAGTTCTTC. Residues: CASSVGQGGEQFF.

This chain connects TRBV21-1 to TRBJ1-2; the table's D call, TRBD1, has no DNA check behind it. TRBV21-1 is flagged as a pseudogene. The CDR3 length is 17 residues. The CDR3 here is CASSNPWTGYEGYGYTF. The DNA for the CDR3 is TGTGCCAGCAGCAATCCCTGGACAGGTTACGAGGGGTATGGCTACACCTTC.